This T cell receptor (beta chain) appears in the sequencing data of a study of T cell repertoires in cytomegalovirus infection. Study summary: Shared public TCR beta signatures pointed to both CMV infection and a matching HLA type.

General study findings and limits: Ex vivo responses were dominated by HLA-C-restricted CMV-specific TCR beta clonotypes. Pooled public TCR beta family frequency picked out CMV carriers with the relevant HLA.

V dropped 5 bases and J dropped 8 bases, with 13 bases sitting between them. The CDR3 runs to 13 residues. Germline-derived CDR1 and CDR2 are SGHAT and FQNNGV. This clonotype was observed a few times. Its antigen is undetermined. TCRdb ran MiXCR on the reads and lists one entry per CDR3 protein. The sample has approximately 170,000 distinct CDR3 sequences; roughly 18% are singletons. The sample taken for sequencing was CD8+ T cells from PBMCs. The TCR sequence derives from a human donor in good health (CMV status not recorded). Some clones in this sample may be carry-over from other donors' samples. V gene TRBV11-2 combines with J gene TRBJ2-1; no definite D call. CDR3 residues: CASSPWGLDEQFF. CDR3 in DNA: TGTGCCAGCAGCCCATGGGGTTTGGATGAGCAGTTCTTC.